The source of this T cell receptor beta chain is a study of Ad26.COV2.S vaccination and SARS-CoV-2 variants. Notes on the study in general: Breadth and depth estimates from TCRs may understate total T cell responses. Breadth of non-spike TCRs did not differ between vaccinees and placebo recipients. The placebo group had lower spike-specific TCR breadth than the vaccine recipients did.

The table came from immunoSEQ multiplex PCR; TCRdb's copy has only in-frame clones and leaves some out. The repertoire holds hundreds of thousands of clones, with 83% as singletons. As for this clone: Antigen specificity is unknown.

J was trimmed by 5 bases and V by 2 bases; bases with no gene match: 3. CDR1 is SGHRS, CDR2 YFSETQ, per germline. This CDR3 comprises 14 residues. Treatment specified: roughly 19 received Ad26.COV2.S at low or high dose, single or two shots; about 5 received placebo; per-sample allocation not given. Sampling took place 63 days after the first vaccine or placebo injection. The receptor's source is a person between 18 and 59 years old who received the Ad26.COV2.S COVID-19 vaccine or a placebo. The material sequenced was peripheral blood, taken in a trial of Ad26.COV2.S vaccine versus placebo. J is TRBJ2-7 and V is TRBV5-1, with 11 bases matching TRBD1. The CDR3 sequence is CASSFRDRGDEQYF. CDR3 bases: TGCGCCAGCAGCTTTCGGGACAGGGGGGACGAGCAGTACTTC.